The present entry profiles one T cell receptor beta chain with its context. The antigen remains unidentified. Germline assignment: CDR1 MGHRA and CDR2 YSYEKL. Trimming took 4 bases from V and 0 from J, leaving 22 bases between them. The CDR3 is made up of 18 amino acids. The sample originates from a study of T cells in localized non-small cell lung cancer. General study results and limits: Because sequencing included only one region (of the tumor), heterogeneity remains possible. Adjacent uninvolved lung tissue had the highest T cell clonality, exceeding tumor. Detection in adjacent lung was observed for a median 57 of the top 100 tumor clones.

Some clones are missing from TCRdb's copy, which holds only in-frame ones; the method was immunoSEQ multiplex PCR. The sample shows 14,000 to 15,000 clones, around 85% of them seen only once. This TCR derives from a woman aged 40-75 years with stage I lung adenocarcinoma. The material was peripheral blood, obtained before any cancer treatment. J is TRBJ2-7 and V is TRBV4-1, with TRBD2 as a possible D gene (6 bases). This CDR3 reads CASSRGTQYIDLSYEQYF. The CDR3 region has the DNA TGCGCCAGCAGCCGCGGGACGCAATACATCGATCTCTCCTACGAGCAGTACTTC.